This TCR beta chain originates from a study of blood T cell repertoires in COVID-19 (dated by TCRdb to 2018 to 2021). Broadly, across the study: Samples from collaborators originated in the United States, Italy and Spain and spanned both the acute and convalescent phases of COVID-19. The material from the prospective study consisted of cDNA or gDNA derived from T cells, B-cell-depleted T cells, or PBMCs. Deeply sampled blood TCRbeta repertoires from subjects exposed to, actively infected with, or recovered from COVID-19 were included in the dataset. A freely available public database, intended as a resource for researchers studying the immune response to SARS-CoV-2, is where the repertoires were released. Samples were obtained from the ongoing ImmuneRACE study (first 160 participants) and from 1,254 subjects provided by 6 global collaborators. A de-identified subject ID, COVID-19 status, age in years and sex were almost always included in the sample metadata. Where HLA class I and class II types were available, the types were taken from metadata supplied by the sample provider, not from assay-based typing. On the study overall, not on this receptor specifically: The quantity of clinical and demographic metadata differed by source and by participant and was supplied without curation.

About this clone: Its antigen is currently not known. One base away there is no much larger clone; base qualities are not given.

CDR1 and CDR2 were assigned from the germline V gene as MGHRA and YSYEKL. Its CDR3 holds 19 amino acids, cysteine through phenylalanine. Kept here is only the CDR3 DNA, which spans 57 bases and is read in frame from base 1. V is pruned by 0 bases and J by 7 bases, leaving 15 bases of the junction without a gene match. In Seattle, one collaborating source enrolled patients while the infection was active and tracked those patients longitudinally over the course of disease. The collaborating institutions used their own protocols to collect whole blood in K2EDTA tubes. Collaborator samples were shipped for TCRbeta analysis as frozen whole blood, isolated PBMCs, or DNA extracted from either sample type. TCRbeta CDR3 regions were amplified from genomic DNA by means of the immunoSEQ Assay, a bias-controlled multiplex PCR. The authors' pipeline ran thus. The number of nucleated cells in each sample was estimated by amplification of reference gene primers within the assay. To quantify the absolute abundance of each unique TCRbeta CDR3 rearrangement, sequence reads were collapsed and filtered. For each sample, productive Simpson clonality was calculated by taking the square root of Simpson's diversity index across productive rearrangements. In TCRdb, the immuneACCESS table is reduced to in-frame sequences with V and J assigned. These tables do not hold every clone; where another copy was compared, an unresolved V gene accounts for under half, and the others remain unexplained. That table is the source of V, J and clone size, and D and trimming were worked out from the DNA. The table for this sample lists more than 300,000 clones; around 87% of them were counted only once. In total, the top ten clones hold around 0.98% of the sample.

The chain links TRBV4-1 with TRBJ2-1; 10 bases in the middle match TRBD2. This TCR was sampled from a middle-aged woman with COVID-19, enrolled during active disease. Sequencing was carried out using peripheral blood. The CDR3 protein sequence reads: CASSQESPGGASGRNEQFF. The DNA sequence follows: TGCGCCAGCAGCCAAGAGAGCCCTGGAGGGGCTAGCGGGAGAAATGAGCAGTTCTTC.